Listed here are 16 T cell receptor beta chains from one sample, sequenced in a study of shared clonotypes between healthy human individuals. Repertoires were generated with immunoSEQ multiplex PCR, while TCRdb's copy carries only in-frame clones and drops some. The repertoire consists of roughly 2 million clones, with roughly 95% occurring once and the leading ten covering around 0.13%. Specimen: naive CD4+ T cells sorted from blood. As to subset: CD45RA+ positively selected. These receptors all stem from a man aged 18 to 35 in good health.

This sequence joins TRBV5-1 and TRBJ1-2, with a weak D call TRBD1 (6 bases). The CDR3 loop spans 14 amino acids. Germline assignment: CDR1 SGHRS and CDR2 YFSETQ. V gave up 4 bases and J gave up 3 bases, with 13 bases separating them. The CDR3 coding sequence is TGCGCCAGCAGCGCGAGGGGGGGAGACTATGGCTACACCTTC. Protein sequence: CASSARGGDYGYTF.

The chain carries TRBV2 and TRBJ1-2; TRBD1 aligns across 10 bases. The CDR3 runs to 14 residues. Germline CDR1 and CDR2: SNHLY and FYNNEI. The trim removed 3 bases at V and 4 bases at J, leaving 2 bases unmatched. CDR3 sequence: CASSEGQGIYGYTF. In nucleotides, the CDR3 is TGTGCCAGCAGTGAGGGACAGGGGATCTATGGCTACACCTTC.

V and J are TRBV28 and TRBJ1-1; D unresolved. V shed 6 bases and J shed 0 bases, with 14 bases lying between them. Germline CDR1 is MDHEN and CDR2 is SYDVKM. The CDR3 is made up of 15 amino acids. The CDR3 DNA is TGTGCCAGCAGCTTAGAAAGGACTGTGAACACTGAAGCTTTCTTT. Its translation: CASSLERTVNTEAFF.

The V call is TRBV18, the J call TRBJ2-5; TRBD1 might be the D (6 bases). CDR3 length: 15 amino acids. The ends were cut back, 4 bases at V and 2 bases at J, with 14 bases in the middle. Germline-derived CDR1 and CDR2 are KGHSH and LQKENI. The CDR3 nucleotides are TGTGCCAGCTCACTCAATCAGGGGACACAAGAGACCCAGTACTTC. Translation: CASSLNQGTQETQYF.

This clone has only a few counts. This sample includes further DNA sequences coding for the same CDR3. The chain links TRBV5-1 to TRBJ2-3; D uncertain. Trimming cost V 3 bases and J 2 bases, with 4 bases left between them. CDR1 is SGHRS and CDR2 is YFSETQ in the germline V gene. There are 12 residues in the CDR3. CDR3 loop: CASSSNTDTQYF. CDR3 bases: TGCGCCAGCAGCTCGAACACAGATACGCAGTATTTT. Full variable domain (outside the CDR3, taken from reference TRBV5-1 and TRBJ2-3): KAGVTQTPRYLIKTRGQQVTLSCSPISGHRSVSWYQQTPGQGLQFLFEYFSETQRNKGNFPGRFSGRQFSNSRSEMNVSTLELGDSALYLCASSSNTDTQYFGPGTRLTVL.

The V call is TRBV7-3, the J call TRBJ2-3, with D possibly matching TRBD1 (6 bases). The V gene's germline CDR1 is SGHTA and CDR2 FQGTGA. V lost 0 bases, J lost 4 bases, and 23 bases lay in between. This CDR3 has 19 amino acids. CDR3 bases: TGTGCCAGCAGCTTAACGGGAAATAGGGTACAGGGTGGGGCAGATACGCAGTATTTT. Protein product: CASSLTGNRVQGGADTQYF. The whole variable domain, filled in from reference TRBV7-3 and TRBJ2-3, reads GAGVSQTPSNKVTEKGKYVELRCDPISGHTALYWYRQSLGQGPEFLIYFQGTGAADDSGLPNDRFFAVRPEGSVSTLKIQRTERGDSAVYLCASSLTGNRVQGGADTQYFGPGTRLTVL.

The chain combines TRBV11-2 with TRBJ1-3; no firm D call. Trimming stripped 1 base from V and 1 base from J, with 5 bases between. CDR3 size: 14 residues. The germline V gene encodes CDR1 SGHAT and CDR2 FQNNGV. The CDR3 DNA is TGTGCCAGCAGCTTAGGGGATTCTGGAAACACCATATATTTT. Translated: CASSLGDSGNTIYF.

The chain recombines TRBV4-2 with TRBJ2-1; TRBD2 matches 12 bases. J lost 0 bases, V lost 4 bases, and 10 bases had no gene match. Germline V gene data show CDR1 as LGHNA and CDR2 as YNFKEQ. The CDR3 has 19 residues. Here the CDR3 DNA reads TGTGCCAGCAGCCCCCGACTAGCGGGGGAGCTATACTCCTACAATGAGCAGTTCTTC. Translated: CASSPRLAGELYSYNEQFF.

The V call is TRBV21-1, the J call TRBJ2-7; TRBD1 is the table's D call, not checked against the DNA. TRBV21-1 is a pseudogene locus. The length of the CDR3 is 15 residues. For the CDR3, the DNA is TGTGCCAGCAGGGAGATAGAGGACAGGCCCCACGAGCAGTACTTC. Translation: CASREIEDRPHEQYF.

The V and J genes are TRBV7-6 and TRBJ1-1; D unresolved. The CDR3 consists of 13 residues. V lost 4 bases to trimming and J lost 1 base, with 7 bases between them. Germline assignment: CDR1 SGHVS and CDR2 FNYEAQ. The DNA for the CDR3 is TGTGCCAGCAGCTGGGCCAAGAACACTGAAGCTTTCTTT. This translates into CASSWAKNTEAFF.

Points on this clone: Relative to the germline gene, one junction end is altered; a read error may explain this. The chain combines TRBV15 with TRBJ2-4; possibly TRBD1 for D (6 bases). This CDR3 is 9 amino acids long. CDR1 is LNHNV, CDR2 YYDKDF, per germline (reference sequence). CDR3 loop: CATVNSGDF. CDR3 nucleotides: TGTGCCACCGTGAACTCAGGGGACTTC.

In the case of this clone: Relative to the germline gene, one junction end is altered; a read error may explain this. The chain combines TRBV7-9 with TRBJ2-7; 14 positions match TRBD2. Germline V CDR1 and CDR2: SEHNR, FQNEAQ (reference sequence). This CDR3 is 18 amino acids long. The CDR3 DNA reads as TGTGCCAGCAGTTTGGGACTAGCGGGGGAAAGATCCTCCAACGAGCAGTACTTC. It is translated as CASSLGLAGERSSNEQYF.

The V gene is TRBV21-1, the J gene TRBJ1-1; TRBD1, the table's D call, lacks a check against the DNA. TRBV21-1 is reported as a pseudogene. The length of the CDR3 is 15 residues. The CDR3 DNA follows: TGTGCCAGCAGCAGGGACAGGGGGGCGCGTTATGAAGCTTTCTTT. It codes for CASSRDRGARYEAFF.

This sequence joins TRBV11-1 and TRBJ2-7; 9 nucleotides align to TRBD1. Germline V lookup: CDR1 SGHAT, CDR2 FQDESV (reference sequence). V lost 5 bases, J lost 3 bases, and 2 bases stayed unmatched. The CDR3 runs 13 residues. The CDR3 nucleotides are TGTGCCAGCAGCCGGGACAGGGTCTACGAGCAGTACTTC. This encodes CASSRDRVYEQYF.

This chain's CDR3 is CASSLGGSDKTQYF. The CDR3 region has the DNA TGTGCCAGCAGCTTAGGGGGATCCGACAAGACCCAGTACTTC. This rearrangement joins TRBV11-2 to TRBJ2-5; D uncertain. Germline V gene lookup returns CDR1 SGHAT and CDR2 FQNNGV. Between the trimmed V and J ends, which lost 1 base and 6 bases, there was a span of 12 bases. CDR3 length: 14 amino acids.

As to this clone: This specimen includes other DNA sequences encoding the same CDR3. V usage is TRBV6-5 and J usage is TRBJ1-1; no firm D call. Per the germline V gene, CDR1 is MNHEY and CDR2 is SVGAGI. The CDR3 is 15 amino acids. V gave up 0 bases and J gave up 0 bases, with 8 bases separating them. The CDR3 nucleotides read TGTGCCAGCAGTTACTCGTCAGCGGTGAACACTGAAGCTTTCTTT. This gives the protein CASSYSSAVNTEAFF.